This T cell receptor beta chain was identified during a study of blood T cell repertoires in COVID-19 (dated by TCRdb to 2019 to 2021). For the wider study: Samples from collaborators originated in the United States, Italy and Spain and spanned both the acute and convalescent phases of COVID-19. The dataset comprised deeply sampled blood TCRbeta repertoires from subjects exposed to, actively infected with, or recovered from COVID-19. A freely available public database, intended as a resource for researchers studying the immune response to SARS-CoV-2, is where the repertoires were released. Where HLA class I and class II types were available, the types were taken from metadata supplied by the sample provider, not from assay-based typing. Samples were obtained from the ongoing ImmuneRACE study (first 160 participants) and from roughly 1,300 subjects provided by 6 global collaborators. Sample metadata almost always included a de-identified subject ID, COVID-19 status, age in years and sex. The prospective study material was composed of cDNA or gDNA derived from T cells, B-cell-depleted T cells, or PBMCs. Here is what the overall study found, with its caveats: The quantity of clinical and demographic metadata differed by source and by participant and was supplied without curation.

Compared with germline, V lacks 4 bases and J lacks 5 bases; bases without a gene match: 5. The CDR3, cysteine through phenylalanine, is 15 amino acids long. The sequence is cut down to CDR3 DNA, 45 bases in frame from base 1. The germline V gene (reference sequence) yields LGHDT for CDR1 and YNNKEL for CDR2. Notes on this clone: Its specific antigen is unknown. No base qualities exist here, and no much larger clone lies one base off it.

The immunoSEQ Assay, a bias-controlled multiplex PCR, was used to amplify TCRbeta CDR3 regions from genomic DNA. The original methods were these. Nucleated cell counts per sample were estimated from amplification of reference gene primers within the assay. Sequence reads were collapsed and filtered to measure the absolute abundance of every unique TCRbeta CDR3 rearrangement. For each sample, productive Simpson clonality was calculated as the square root of Simpson's diversity index across productive rearrangements. TCRdb limited this immuneACCESS table to in-frame rearrangements with V and J called. A share of clones is missing; checked studies link under half to unresolved V genes, and the rest is unexplained. The V and J calls and clone size come from that table; D and trimming were worked out from the DNA. Recorded for this sample are approximately 99,000 clones; roughly 84% of them occurred a single time. Of the sample, roughly 1.9% falls within the top ten clones.

Each collaborating institution followed its own protocols to collect whole blood in K2EDTA tubes. Collaborator samples were shipped for TCRbeta analysis as frozen whole blood, isolated PBMCs, or DNA extracted from either sample type. This TCR came from a man aged 65-85 years with active or convalescent COVID-19. Sequenced: peripheral blood. The chain is assembled from TRBV3-1 (or the pseudogene TRBV3-2) and TRBJ1-4; 9 bases in the middle match TRBD1. Here the CDR3 is given as CASSLRTGENEKLFF. The DNA sequence is TGTGCCAGCAGCCTCCGGACAGGGGAGAATGAAAAACTGTTTTTT.